This TCR beta chain was documented in a study of blood T cell repertoires in COVID-19. For the study at large: The samples span acute and convalescent COVID-19 from the United States, Italy and Spain. T cells, B-cell-depleted T cells, or PBMCs supplied cDNA or gDNA.

This CDR3 contains 15 residues. V trimming: 3 bases; J trimming: 8 bases; junction bases outside the gene matches: 11. Germline CDR1 and CDR2: MDHEN and SYDVKM. Study processing details: Reference gene primer amplification gave nucleated cell count estimates. TCRdb's copy holds only in-frame clones and misses some; the assay was immunoSEQ multiplex PCR. V, J and clone size are those of that table, while D and trimming were read from the DNA. The sample lists approximately 330,000 clones; more than 75% were seen once. The rearrangement joins TRBV28 to TRBJ1-2; 8 nucleotides align to TRBD1. This sequence was found in a woman aged 45-65 years with active or convalescent COVID-19. The sequencing sample was made of peripheral blood. The CDR3 protein is CASSFQGALSGGYTF. The CDR3 DNA reads TGTGCCAGCAGTTTCCAGGGGGCGCTTTCGGGAGGCTACACCTTC.